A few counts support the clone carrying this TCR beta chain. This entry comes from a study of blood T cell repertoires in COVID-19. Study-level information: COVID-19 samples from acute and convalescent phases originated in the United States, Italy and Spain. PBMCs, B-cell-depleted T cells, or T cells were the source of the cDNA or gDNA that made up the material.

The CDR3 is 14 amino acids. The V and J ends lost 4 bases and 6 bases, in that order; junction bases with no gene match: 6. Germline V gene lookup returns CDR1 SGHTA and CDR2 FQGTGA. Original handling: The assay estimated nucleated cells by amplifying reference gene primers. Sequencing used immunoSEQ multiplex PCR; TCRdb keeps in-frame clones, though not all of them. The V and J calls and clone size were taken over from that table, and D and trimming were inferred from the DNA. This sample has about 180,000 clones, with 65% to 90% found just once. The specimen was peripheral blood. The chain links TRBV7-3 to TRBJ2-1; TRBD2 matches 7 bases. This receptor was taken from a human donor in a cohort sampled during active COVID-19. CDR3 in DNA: TGTGCCAGCAGCTCCTTACTAGCGACCAATGAGCAGTTCTTC. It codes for CASSSLLATNEQFF.